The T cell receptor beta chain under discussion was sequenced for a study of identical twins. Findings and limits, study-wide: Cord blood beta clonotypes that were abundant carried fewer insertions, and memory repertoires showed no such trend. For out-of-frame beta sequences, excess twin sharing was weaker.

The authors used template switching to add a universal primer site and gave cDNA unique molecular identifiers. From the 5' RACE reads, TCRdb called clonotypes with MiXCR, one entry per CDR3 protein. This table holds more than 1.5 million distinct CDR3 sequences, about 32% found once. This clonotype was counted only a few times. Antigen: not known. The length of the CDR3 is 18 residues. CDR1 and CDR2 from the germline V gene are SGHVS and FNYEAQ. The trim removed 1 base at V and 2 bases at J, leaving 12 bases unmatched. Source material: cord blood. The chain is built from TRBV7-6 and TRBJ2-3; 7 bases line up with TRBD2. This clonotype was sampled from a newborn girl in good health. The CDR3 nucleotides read TGTGCCAGCAGCTTAGAGGCCCCGGGGGGACCAAACACAGATACGCAGTATTTT. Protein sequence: CASSLEAPGGPNTDTQYF.